The entry below describes one TCR beta chain. The target antigen is unknown. This record comes from a study of blood T cells in healthy people across ages. General observations from the study: In these data, TCR beta diversity tracked strongly with naive T cell percentage.

Next came a second PCR, run for about 7 to 12 cycles, which used a sample-barcoded 5' primer along with a J-beta primer mix. Every single cDNA molecule received a tag from a template-switch adaptor with 12 random nucleotides. Every sample gave at least 3 million paired-end reads containing CDR3. TCRdb fed the 5' RACE reads into MiXCR, producing one record per CDR3 protein. The top ten clones hold roughly a fifth of a sample with about a million distinct CDR3 sequences, about 53% of them seen once. Total RNA extracted from each sample amounted to at least 6 micrograms. The CDR3 runs to 15 residues. Germline V gives CDR1 PRHDT, CDR2 FYEKMQ (reference sequence). V lost 5 bases to trimming and J lost 0 bases, with 12 bases between them.

The receptor comes from a woman aged 55 to 70 in good health. This chain connects TRBV13 to TRBJ2-3; D is unresolved. Material: blood. This chain's CDR3 is CASSPRATSTDTQYF. The CDR3 coding sequence is TGTGCCAGCAGCCCTAGGGCGACTAGCACAGATACGCAGTATTTT.